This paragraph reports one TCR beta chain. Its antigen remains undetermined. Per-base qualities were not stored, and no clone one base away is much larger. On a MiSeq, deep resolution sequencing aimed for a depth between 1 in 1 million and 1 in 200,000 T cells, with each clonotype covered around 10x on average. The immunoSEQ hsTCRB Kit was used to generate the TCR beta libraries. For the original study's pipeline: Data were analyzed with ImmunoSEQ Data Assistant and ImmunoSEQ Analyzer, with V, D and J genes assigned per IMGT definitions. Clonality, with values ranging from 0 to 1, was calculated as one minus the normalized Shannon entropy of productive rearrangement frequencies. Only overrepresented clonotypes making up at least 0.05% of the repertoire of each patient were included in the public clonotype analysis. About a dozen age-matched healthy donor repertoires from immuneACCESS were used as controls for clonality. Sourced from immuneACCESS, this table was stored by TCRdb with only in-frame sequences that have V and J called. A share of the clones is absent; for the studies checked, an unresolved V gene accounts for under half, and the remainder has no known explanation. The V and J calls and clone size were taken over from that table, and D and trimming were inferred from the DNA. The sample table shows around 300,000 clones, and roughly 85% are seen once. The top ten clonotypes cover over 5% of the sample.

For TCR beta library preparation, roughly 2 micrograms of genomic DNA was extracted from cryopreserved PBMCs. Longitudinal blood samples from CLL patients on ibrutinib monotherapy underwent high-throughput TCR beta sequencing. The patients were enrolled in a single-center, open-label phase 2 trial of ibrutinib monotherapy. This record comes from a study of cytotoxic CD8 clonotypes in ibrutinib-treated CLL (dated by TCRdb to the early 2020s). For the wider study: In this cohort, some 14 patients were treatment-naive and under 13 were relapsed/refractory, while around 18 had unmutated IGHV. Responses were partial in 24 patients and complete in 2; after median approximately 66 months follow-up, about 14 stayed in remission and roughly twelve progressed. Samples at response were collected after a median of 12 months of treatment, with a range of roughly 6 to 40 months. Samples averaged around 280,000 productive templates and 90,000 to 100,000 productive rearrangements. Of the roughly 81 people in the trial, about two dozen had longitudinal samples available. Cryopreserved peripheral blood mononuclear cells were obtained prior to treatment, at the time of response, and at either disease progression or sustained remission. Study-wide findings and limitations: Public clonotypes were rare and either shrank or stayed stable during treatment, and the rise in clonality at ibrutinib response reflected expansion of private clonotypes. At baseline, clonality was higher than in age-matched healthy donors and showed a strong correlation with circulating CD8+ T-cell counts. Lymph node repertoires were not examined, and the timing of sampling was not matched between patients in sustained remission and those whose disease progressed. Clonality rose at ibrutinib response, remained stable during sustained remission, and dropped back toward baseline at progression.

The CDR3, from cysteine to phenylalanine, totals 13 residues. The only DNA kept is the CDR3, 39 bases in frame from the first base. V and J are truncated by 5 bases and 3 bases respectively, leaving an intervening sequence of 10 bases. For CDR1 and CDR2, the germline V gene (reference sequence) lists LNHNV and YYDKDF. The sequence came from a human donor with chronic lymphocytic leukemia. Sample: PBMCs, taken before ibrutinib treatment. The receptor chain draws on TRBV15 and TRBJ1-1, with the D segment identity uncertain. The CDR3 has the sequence CATSEDVYTEAFF. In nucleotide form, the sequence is TGTGCCACCAGCGAGGACGTTTACACTGAAGCTTTCTTT.